This is a list of T cell receptor beta chains from one sample in a study of blood T cell repertoires in COVID-19. The repertoire was sequenced with immunoSEQ multiplex PCR; TCRdb's copy has only in-frame clones and lacks some. Of about 340,000 clones in the sample, roughly 85% are singletons; the top ten hold about 4.2%. Sequenced input: PBMCs or T cells enriched from blood (not recorded which). These receptors all come from a woman in her thirties or forties with acute COVID-19. The CDR3 runs from the conserved cysteine through the conserved F or W. Fields, in order: D gene, clone size, J gene, V gene, CDR3 protein, CDR3 DNA. The D gene is left open where the match is weak. Expanded clones are given a class, and other clones once, few, many or no size at all.

>-|-|TRBJ1-3|TRBV3-1/TRBV3-2
CASSQIGTPGNTIYF
TGTGCCAGCAGCCAAATCGGGACACCCGGTAACACCATATATTTT
>-|-|TRBJ1-2|TRBV24-1
CATSSRAGYGYTF
TGTGCCACCAGTAGCAGGGCTGGCTATGGCTACACCTTC
>TRBD1|once|TRBJ2-1|TRBV18
CASSPGQGQKFF
TGTGCCAGCTCACCAGGACAGGGGCAGAAGTTCTTC
>TRBD1|-|TRBJ2-7|TRBV11-3
CASSLDRTGGSYEQYF
TGTGCCAGCAGCTTAGATCGCACAGGGGGCTCCTACGAGCAGTACTTC
>TRBD1|-|TRBJ2-6|TRBV4-1
CASSQVNSGGKPGANVLTF
TGCGCCAGCAGCCAAGTTAATTCAGGGGGCAAGCCTGGGGCCAACGTCCTGACTTTC
>-|-|TRBJ1-2|TRBV18
CASSRSGNNYGYTF
TGTGCCAGCTCACGAAGTGGCAATAACTATGGCTACACCTTC
>-|-|TRBJ2-1|TRBV20-1
CSASLEGGREQFF
TGCAGTGCTAGTTTAGAGGGTGGAAGGGAGCAGTTCTTC
>TRBD1|few|TRBJ2-1|TRBV2
CASRRDRYNEQFF
TGTGCCAGCAGGAGGGACAGGTACAATGAGCAGTTCTTC
>-|-|TRBJ1-4|TRBV11-2
CASSSGTIPGNEKLFF
TGTGCCAGCAGCTCCGGGACAATCCCAGGCAATGAAAAACTGTTTTTT
>TRBD1|-|TRBJ1-3|TRBV5-6
CASSGTGYDRSGNTIYF
TGTGCCAGCAGCGGGACAGGGTATGACCGCTCTGGAAACACCATATATTTT
>TRBD1|-|TRBJ2-2|TRBV4-1
CASSQAGTGLGELFF
TGCGCCAGCAGCCAAGCCGGGACAGGGCTCGGGGAGCTGTTTTTT
>-|once|TRBJ1-1|TRBV15
CATSRDRSTEAFF
TGTGCCACCAGCAGAGATAGGAGCACTGAAGCTTTCTTT
>-|-|TRBJ1-1|TRBV10-3
CAISDFEKGQILEAFF
TGTGCCATCAGCGATTTCGAGAAAGGACAGATACTTGAAGCTTTCTTT
>-|-|TRBJ2-1|TRBV5-4
CAWGGDTYNEQFF
TGTGCCTGGGGGGGGGACACCTACAATGAGCAGTTCTTC
>-|once|TRBJ2-5|TRBV7-2
CASSVERGTQYF
TGTGCCAGCAGCGTAGAACGGGGGACCCAGTACTTC
>-|few|TRBJ2-2|TRBV21-1
CASSKGAGNTGELFF
TGTGCCAGCAGCAAGGGGGCGGGTAACACCGGGGAGCTGTTTTTT
>-|-|TRBJ2-4|TRBV7-2
CASSSRRVGNIQYF
TGTGCCAGCAGCTCCAGGAGGGTCGGGAACATTCAGTACTTC
>-|-|TRBJ1-2|TRBV5-1
CASSFALGYGYTF
TGCGCCAGCAGCTTCGCGCTAGGCTATGGCTACACCTTC